The next 27 T cell receptor beta chains were all read from a single sample in a study of T-cell reconstitution after alpha-beta-depleted transplantation in children. A TCRbeta library incorporating unique molecular identifiers was prepared. From the PCR reads, TCRdb called clonotypes with MiXCR, one entry per CDR3 protein. This table has just over 950,000 distinct CDR3 sequences, roughly 31% appearing once. The sample in question was PBMCs, mostly from graft donor cells, obtained 360 days after TCRalphabeta/CD19-depleted stem cell transplant. The receptors come from a boy less than two years old who had a stem cell transplant for SCID, so the T cells may come from the graft donor.

This clonotype was observed a few times. The V call is TRBV6-5, the J call TRBJ1-1; D is possibly TRBD1 (5 bases). Germline assignment: CDR1 MNHEY and CDR2 SVGAGI. V shed 4 bases and J shed 0 bases, with 12 bases lying between them. There are 15 residues in the CDR3. CDR3: CASSLGGGMNTEAFF. Written as DNA, the CDR3 is TGTGCCAGCAGTTTGGGGGGGGGGATGAACACTGAAGCTTTCTTT.

The table lists this clonotype with a few counts. V gene TRBV28 combines with J gene TRBJ2-7; no definite D call. V was pared by 0 bases and J by 3 bases, with 12 bases between. The V gene's germline CDR1 is MDHEN and CDR2 SYDVKM. The CDR3 is 15 amino acids. CDR3 coding DNA: TGTGCCAGCAGTTTATGGGTCTCGGCTCTCTACGAGCAGTACTTC. Its translation is CASSLWVSALYEQYF. The full variable domain, its missing parts supplied by reference TRBV28 and TRBJ2-7, is DVKVTQSSRYLVKRTGEKVFLECVQDMDHENMFWYRQDPGLGLRLIYFSYDVKMKEKGDIPEGYSVSREKKERFSLILESASTNQTSMYLCASSLWVSALYEQYFGPGTRLTVT.

This CDR3 reads CASSPSGLGGQPQHF. The CDR3 DNA is TGTGCCAGCAGTCCATCAGGGCTGGGAGGTCAGCCCCAGCATTTT. The genes are TRBV28 and TRBJ1-5, with TRBD1 as a possible D gene (5 bases). Looked up from germline, CDR1 is MDHEN and CDR2 is SYDVKM. The CDR3 is made up of 15 amino acids. V lost 5 bases and J lost 6, with 17 bases in between.

The rearrangement uses TRBV3-1 and TRBJ2-7; 11 bases fit TRBD2. CDR3 length: 18 residues. Looked up from germline, CDR1 is LGHDT and CDR2 is YNNKEL (reference sequence). J was trimmed by 2 bases and V by 0 bases; bases with no gene match: 9. CDR3 in DNA: TGTGCCAGCAGCCAAGAGGGCCTAGCGGGGGGCCCTCCCTACGAGCAGTACTTC. As protein: CASSQEGLAGGPPYEQYF.

J is TRBJ1-4 and V is TRBV28; no clear D. The CDR3 is made up of 16 amino acids. Trimming took 7 bases from V and 0 from J, leaving 15 bases between them. Germline CDR1 reads MDHEN; CDR2 reads SYDVKM. The CDR3 DNA reads as TGTGCCAGCACTTCACCGGCGGGCGCAACTAATGAAAAACTGTTTTTT. The encoded protein is CASTSPAGATNEKLFF.

V is TRBV5-1 and J is TRBJ2-7; TRBD1 matches at 7 bases. Germline V gives CDR1 SGHRS, CDR2 YFSETQ. CDR3 length equals 17 residues. With V trimmed by 0 bases and J by 2 bases, 11 bases remained unmatched. The CDR3, as DNA: TGCGCCAGCAGCTTGGACTTAGGGGGCAGGCGGACCTACGAGCAGTACTTC. Its translation is CASSLDLGGRRTYEQYF.

This clonotype came up a few times. DNA of the CDR3: TGTGCCAGCAGTGAACCCGGGGACAGGTCCTACGAGCAGTACTTC. Translation: CASSEPGDRSYEQYF. The chain uses TRBV6-1 and TRBJ2-7, with 8 bases aligning to TRBD1. J was trimmed by 1 base and V by 2 bases; bases with no gene match: 4. Per the germline V gene, CDR1 is MNHNS and CDR2 is SASEGT. There are 15 residues in the CDR3.

The rearrangement joins TRBV3-1 to TRBJ1-1; perhaps TRBD1 as D (6 bases). V dropped 4 bases and J dropped 1 base, with 19 bases sitting between them. The CDR3 totals 17 residues. Looked up from germline, CDR1 is LGHDT and CDR2 is YNNKEL (reference sequence). CDR3 bases: TGTGCCAGCAGCCCTGACAGGAGGGGGGCGGCGAACACTGAAGCTTTCTTT. It specifies CASSPDRRGAANTEAFF.

The chain links TRBV27 to TRBJ1-5, with no clear D. This CDR3 is 14 amino acids long. CDR1 and CDR2 (germline): MNHEY, SMNVEV (reference sequence). V was clipped by 4 bases and J by 5 bases, with 12 bases between them. CDR3 nucleotides: TGTGCCAGCAGTTACGGGGTTAGAGATCAGCCCCAGCATTTT. This encodes CASSYGVRDQPQHF.

This clonotype was recorded a few times. The V and J genes are TRBV29-1 and TRBJ2-1; 10 nucleotides line up with TRBD1. Germline V gives CDR1 SQVTM, CDR2 ANQGSEA. The CDR3 loop spans 12 amino acids. V dropped 6 bases and J dropped 15; count of bases not matched to a gene: 11. The CDR3 is CSVGQGPVVAFF. The CDR3 nucleotides read TGCAGCGTGGGACAGGGGCCGGTTGTGGCGTTCTTC.

The chain combines TRBV20-1 with TRBJ2-4; 12 bases fit TRBD2. This CDR3 spans 13 amino acids. V was pared by 2 bases and J by 7 bases, with 0 bases of the junction left unmatched. The germline gives CDR1 DFQATT, CDR2 SNEGSKA (reference sequence). In DNA, the CDR3 is TGCAGTGCTAGACTAGCGGGGGGGAACATTCAGTACTTC. Its translation is CSARLAGGNIQYF.

The CDR3 region has the DNA TGTGCCGCCGCCGGCGGGGGACTAGGGGGCCATGAGCAGTTCTTC. It yields the protein CAAAGGGLGGHEQFF. The V call is TRBV10-3, the J call TRBJ2-1, with a weak D call TRBD2 (8 bases). The CDR3 spans 15 residues. The V and J ends lost 11 bases and 8 bases respectively, with 25 bases between them. The germline V gene encodes CDR1 ENHRY and CDR2 SYGVKD.

This clonotype was observed a handful of times. V gene TRBV10-3 combines with J gene TRBJ1-6; D unresolved. Trimming cost V 2 bases and J 14 bases, with 10 bases left between them. Per germline, CDR1 ENHRY and CDR2 SYGVKD. The CDR3 spans 12 residues. CDR3 nucleotides: TGTGCCATCAGTGAGATTGGGAAAGCCCTCCACTTT. Translation: CAISEIGKALHF.

The chain has TRBV27 and TRBJ2-5; D gene uncertain. Between the trimmed V and J ends, which lost 8 bases and 5 bases, there was a span of 9 bases. The CDR3 has 11 amino acids. Looked up from germline, CDR1 is MNHEY and CDR2 is SMNVEV (reference sequence). As DNA, the CDR3 is TGTGCCAGCGTCGAAGGGGAGACCCAGTACTTC. Its translation: CASVEGETQYF.

The chain is built from TRBV20-1 and TRBJ2-3; a weak D match, TRBD2 (6 bases). V was trimmed by 3 bases and J by 2 bases, leaving 15 bases between them. This CDR3 contains 15 residues. Germline V gives CDR1 DFQATT, CDR2 SNEGSKA (reference sequence). The CDR3 sequence is CSASVLAPFTDTQYF. CDR3 DNA: TGCAGTGCTAGCGTGCTAGCGCCTTTCACAGATACGCAGTATTTT.

This chain uses TRBV12-3 or TRBV12-4 with TRBJ2-1; 8 nucleotides line up with TRBD1. The V and J ends lost 6 bases and 8 bases, in that order; junction bases with no gene match: 3. This CDR3 has 12 residues. CDR3 in amino acids: CASSNRGYEQFF. In nucleotides, the CDR3 is TGTGCCAGCAGCAACAGGGGGTATGAGCAGTTCTTC.

This clonotype was found a few times. This sequence joins TRBV3-1 and TRBJ2-5; D remains ambiguous. Germline CDR1 and CDR2: LGHDT and YNNKEL (reference sequence). The V and J ends lost 0 bases and 4 bases respectively, with 6 bases between them. CDR3 length: 13 amino acids. The CDR3 loop is CASSQEDPETQYF. The CDR3 nucleotides read TGTGCCAGCAGCCAAGAGGACCCAGAGACCCAGTACTTC.

The rearrangement uses TRBV28 and TRBJ2-7; D gene ambiguous. Trimming took 3 bases from V and 2 from J, leaving 11 bases between them. Per germline, CDR1 MDHEN and CDR2 SYDVKM. The CDR3 has 14 amino acids. The CDR3 loop reads CASSFRSGAYEQYF. The CDR3 DNA sequence: TGTGCCAGCAGTTTCAGGAGTGGGGCCTACGAGCAGTACTTC.

This clonotype has a handful of counts. The chain is built from TRBV6-5 and TRBJ2-5; D unresolved. The CDR3 is 15 amino acids. V was cut by 3 bases and J by 1 base, with 12 bases left in between. Germline CDR1 and CDR2: MNHEY and SVGAGI. CDR3 in amino acids: CASSYYDIRQETQYF. The CDR3 DNA follows: TGTGCCAGCAGTTATTATGACATCCGCCAAGAGACCCAGTACTTC.

In regard to this clonotype: The CDR3 does not end in the conserved phenylalanine or tryptophan, so this is likely a read error. The gene calls are TRBV7-3 and TRBJ2-1; 12 bases are a match to TRBD2. CDR1 and CDR2 from the germline V gene are SGHTA and FQGTGA. This CDR3 contains 15 residues. Germline trimming cut 5 bases from V and 9 bases from J; bases unmatched to any gene: 8. The CDR3 reads CASSPSGGAFREQFL. The CDR3 region has the DNA TGTGCCAGCAGCCCTAGCGGGGGGGCTTTCCGTGAGCAGTTCCTC.

Only a few counts were recorded for this clonotype. This chain connects TRBV2 to TRBJ2-3; TRBD1 might be the D (5 bases). The length of the CDR3 is 14 residues. With 3 bases removed from V and 4 bases from J, the gap between germline ends came to 11 bases. Germline V gene sequence: CDR1 SNHLY, CDR2 FYNNEI. CDR3 sequence: CASSDDRIPDTQYF. CDR3 bases: TGTGCCAGCAGTGACGACAGAATCCCAGATACGCAGTATTTT.

The chain uses TRBV5-1 and TRBJ1-1; 9 nucleotides align to TRBD1. The CDR3 spans 15 residues. V dropped 4 bases and J dropped 1; count of bases not matched to a gene: 5. Germline loops: CDR1 SGHRS, CDR2 YFSETQ. The CDR3 reads CASSRTGDKNTEAFF. In DNA, the CDR3 is TGCGCCAGCAGCAGGACAGGGGATAAGAACACTGAAGCTTTCTTT.

J is TRBJ2-1 and V is TRBV15, with D tentatively TRBD2 (7 bases). This CDR3 is 16 amino acids long. The germline gives CDR1 LNHNV, CDR2 YYDKDF (reference sequence). The V and J ends lost 1 base and 10 bases respectively, with 20 bases between them. The CDR3 sequence is CATSRGDGGGPAEQFF. CDR3 DNA: TGTGCCACCAGCAGAGGGGATGGCGGGGGCCCCGCAGAGCAGTTCTTC. The full variable domain, rest sourced from reference TRBV15 and TRBJ2-1, is DAMVIQNPRYQVTQFGKPVTLSCSQTLNHNVMYWYQQKSSQAPKLLFHYYDKDFNNEADTPDNFQSRRPNTSFCFLDIRSPGLGDTAMYLCATSRGDGGGPAEQFFGPGTRLTVL.

The chain recombines TRBV6-5 with TRBJ2-3; perhaps TRBD1 as D (5 bases). The CDR3 is 18 residues long. Germline CDR1 and CDR2: MNHEY and SVGAGI. V was pared by 0 bases and J by 1 base, with 17 bases between. CDR3 sequence: CASSYSSLRREGTDTQYF. Here the CDR3 DNA reads TGTGCCAGCAGTTACTCGAGTCTTCGCAGGGAAGGCACAGATACGCAGTATTTT.

The V and J genes are TRBV12-3 or TRBV12-4 and TRBJ1-4, with a weak D call TRBD1 (6 bases). V was clipped by 4 bases and J by 8 bases, with 20 bases between them. The CDR3 has 16 amino acids. The DNA of the CDR3 is TGTGCCAGCAGTTCGCCCTGGGGGGCAGGGAGGGAAAAACTGTTTTTT. Its protein product is CASSSPWGAGREKLFF.

In its sample, this clonotype was seen many times. The chain employs TRBV20-1 and TRBJ2-1; a possible D gene is TRBD1 (7 bases). Deletions cut 8 bases from V and 6 bases from J, with 23 bases between. Germline loops: CDR1 DFQATT, CDR2 SNEGSKA (reference sequence). The CDR3 has 15 amino acids. The CDR3 DNA follows: TGCAGTCAAATCACACCAGGGGGGAAACCCAATGAGCAGTTCTTC. Translating it yields CSQITPGGKPNEQFF.

A few counts support this clonotype. The CDR3, as DNA: TGTGCCAGCAGCCCCTTTGGGAGCGGGGGGTTCCAAGAGACCCAGTACTTC. Translation gives CASSPFGSGGFQETQYF. The chain has TRBV7-2 and TRBJ2-5; 9 bases map to TRBD2. The CDR3 contains 17 residues. V dropped 5 bases and J dropped 1; count of bases not matched to a gene: 11. In germline, CDR1 is SGHTA, CDR2 FQGNSA. Variable domain in full (rest from reference TRBV7-2 and TRBJ2-5): GAGVSQSPSNKVTEKGKDVELRCDPISGHTALYWYRQSLGQGLEFLIYFQGNSAPDKSGLPSDRFSAERTGGSVSTLTIQRTQQEDSAVYLCASSPFGSGGFQETQYFGPGTRLLVL.